Shown below are 29 T cell receptor beta chains from a single sample sequenced in a study of blood T cells in healthy people across ages. It was with a sample-barcoded 5' primer and a J-beta primer mix that a second PCR of roughly 7 to 12 cycles was run. MiXCR, run by TCRdb on the 5' RACE reads, gives a single entry per CDR3 protein. The data hold some 1.7 million distinct CDR3 sequences, with roughly 27% observed a single time. The sequenced sample consisted of blood. Receptors were obtained from a woman in her twenties or thirties in good health.

This clonotype was recorded many times. This chain joins TRBV29-1 and TRBJ2-5, with a possible D match to TRBD1 (5 bases). CDR3 length: 13 amino acids. Trimming took off 1 base at V and 4 bases at J, with 10 bases between the two ends. CDR1 and CDR2 (germline): SQVTM, ANQGSEA. CDR3 nucleotides: TGCAGCGTTGAAGGAGACAGCCGAGAGACCCAGTACTTC. Translating gives CSVEGDSRETQYF.

To note about this clonotype: A much more abundant neighbour one base away suggests this may be a read error. V gene TRBV7-2 combines with J gene TRBJ2-7; D is perhaps TRBD2 (6 bases). The DNA end lines up better with TRBJ2-5; the J call may be wrong. The V gene's germline CDR1 is SGHTA and CDR2 FQGNSA. This CDR3 contains 15 residues. CDR3 DNA sequence: TGTGTCAGCAGCTTGGTTCTAGCGCGAGGGGAGACCCAGTACTTC. Translation gives CVSSLVLARGETQYF.

This chain links TRBV27 with TRBJ2-3; D is ambiguous. V lost 2 bases and J lost 2, with 14 bases in between. CDR3 size: 16 residues. The germline V gene has CDR1 MNHEY and CDR2 SMNVEV (reference sequence). The CDR3 DNA reads as TGTGCCAGCAGTTTAAATGGCAGACTCCTCACAGATACGCAGTATTTT. The encoded protein is CASSLNGRLLTDTQYF.

The rearrangement uses TRBV14 and TRBJ2-1, with TRBD2 matching 11 bases. The length of the CDR3 is 14 residues. Per germline, CDR1 SGHDN and CDR2 FVKESK. J gave up 10 bases and V 1 base, and 3 bases lay outside the gene matches. The CDR3 DNA sequence: TGTGCCAGCAGCCAAGTCAGGACTAGCGGGGAGCAGTTCTTC. Amino acids: CASSQVRTSGEQFF. Variable domain in full (rest from reference TRBV14 and TRBJ2-1): EAGVTQFPSHSVIEKGQTVTLRCDPISGHDNLYWYRRVMGKEIKFLLHFVKESKQDESGMPNNRFLAERTGGTYSTLKVQPAELEDSGVYFCASSQVRTSGEQFFGPGTRLTVL.

The chain links TRBV10-3 to TRBJ1-2, with TRBD1 matching over 7 bases. Germline V gene data show CDR1 as ENHRY and CDR2 as SYGVKD. The CDR3 contains 12 residues. The junction had 4 bases not matched to a gene; V was cut back by 6 bases and J by 6 bases. The CDR3 DNA follows: TGTGCCATCAGCGGACAGGATGATGGCTACACCTTC. Translation: CAISGQDDGYTF.

In its sample, this clonotype was seen many times. At one boundary the junction diverges from the germline segment, which might be a read error. This chain connects TRBV5-1 to TRBJ2-5; D ambiguous. CDR3 length equals 14 residues. Germline-derived CDR1 and CDR2 are SGHRS and YFSETQ. The CDR3 protein is CASSSGRSQETQYF. CDR3 nucleotide sequence: TGTGCCAGCAGCTCAGGACGCTCACAAGAGACCCAGTACTTC.

This clonotype was seen only a few times. This chain joins TRBV10-3 and TRBJ1-4; a weak D match, TRBD1 (6 bases). The CDR3 consists of 17 residues. Germline V CDR1 and CDR2: ENHRY, SYGVKD. V gave up 0 bases and J gave up 8 bases, with 19 bases separating them. Here the CDR3 reads CAISESDPGVFGEKLFF. The CDR3 DNA sequence: TGTGCCATCAGTGAGTCGGACCCAGGGGTGTTTGGGGAAAAACTGTTTTTT.

CDR3 region: CASSGGTGPDEQYF. DNA for the CDR3: TGCGCCAGCAGCGGGGGGACCGGTCCTGACGAGCAGTACTTC. V gene TRBV5-1 combines with J gene TRBJ2-7, with D perhaps TRBD2 (6 bases). Per germline, CDR1 SGHRS and CDR2 YFSETQ. The CDR3 consists of 14 residues. The V end was cut by 4 bases, the J end by 5 bases, with 16 bases between.

This clonotype came up once. The V call is TRBV11-2, the J call TRBJ2-7, with D possibly being TRBD1 (6 bases). The DNA end is more similar to TRBJ2-5, so the J call may be wrong. This CDR3 is 15 amino acids long. Germline V gene lookup returns CDR1 SGHAT and CDR2 FQNNGV. The CDR3 here is CASSPVSGVGETQYF. CDR3 in DNA: TGTGCCAGCAGCCCCGTATCAGGGGTCGGCGAGACCCAGTACTTC.

J is TRBJ2-1 and V is TRBV12-3 or TRBV12-4; TRBD2 might be the D (7 bases). CDR3 length: 16 amino acids. V was pared by 6 bases and J by 8 bases, with 23 bases between. CDR3 sequence: CASSGGRGASRDEQFF. DNA of the CDR3: TGTGCCAGCAGCGGAGGCCGGGGGGCGTCTAGAGATGAGCAGTTCTTC.

Regarding this clonotype: A junction end diverges from the germline sequence, so it may reflect a read error. This chain joins TRBV12-3 or TRBV12-4 and TRBJ2-1; weak D call: TRBD1 (9 bases). The CDR3 runs to 16 residues. CDR3 protein: CASSPGGGQGSNEQLF. The CDR3 region has the DNA TGTGCCAGCAGTCCCGGGGGGGGACAGGGTAGTAATGAGCAGTTATTC.

This clonotype turned up a few times. A much bigger clone sits one base away, suggesting this may be a read error. This chain links TRBV12-3 or TRBV12-4 with TRBJ1-2; a weak D match, TRBD1 (5 bases). Trimming stripped 8 bases from V and 5 bases from J, with 12 bases between. This CDR3 has 12 amino acids. The CDR3 sequence: CASHGGGYGYTF. The CDR3, as DNA: TGTGCCAGCCACGGCGGGGGTTATGGCTACACCTTC.

Remarks on this clonotype: Given a much more abundant clone one base away, this may be a read error. V gene TRBV20-1 combines with J gene TRBJ2-4, with unresolved D. V was cut by 5 bases and J by 0 bases, with 11 bases left in between. This CDR3 has 14 residues. Germline CDR1 and CDR2: DFQATT and SNEGSKA (reference sequence). The CDR3 bases are TGCAGTGCTCAATTCATTGTAGCCAAAAACATTCAGTACTTC. Protein product: CSAQFIVAKNIQYF.

The rearrangement links TRBV28 to TRBJ2-3; TRBD2 matches 10 bases. This CDR3 spans 16 amino acids. In germline, CDR1 is MDHEN, CDR2 SYDVKM. With 3 bases clipped from V and 2 bases from J, the junction kept 5 bases outside the gene matches. The CDR3 here is CASSLISGGYTDTQYF. The CDR3 DNA sequence: TGTGCCAGCAGTTTGATTAGCGGGGGGTACACAGATACGCAGTATTTT.

This clonotype was picked up a small number of times. The rearrangement links TRBV6-5 to TRBJ1-2, with D possibly TRBD1 on 6 matching bases. This CDR3 has 14 amino acids. Germline CDR1 is MNHEY and CDR2 is SVGAGI. The V and J ends lost 4 bases and 5 bases respectively, with 14 bases between them. This chain's CDR3 is CASSSLTGIYGYTF. The CDR3 DNA follows: TGTGCCAGCAGTTCACTGACAGGAATTTATGGCTACACCTTC.

Turning to this clonotype: This may stem from a read error, because a much larger clone lies one nucleotide away. The chain joins TRBV20-1 to TRBJ1-2; weak D call: TRBD1 (5 bases). V was pared by 2 bases and J by 2 bases, with 18 bases between. The CDR3 has 16 residues. Looked up from germline, CDR1 is DFQATT and CDR2 is SNEGSKA (reference sequence). CDR3 sequence: CSARKGLRGTNYGYTF. The CDR3 DNA reads TGCAGTGCTAGAAAGGGACTCCGTGGTACAAACTATGGCTACACCTTC.

J is TRBJ2-1 and V is TRBV10-3, with 8 bases that match TRBD2. The CDR3 loop spans 14 amino acids. The germline CDR1 and CDR2 sequences are ENHRY and SYGVKD. After removal of 7 bases from V and 1 base from J, the junction contained 3 bases not matched to a gene. CDR3 DNA sequence: TGTGCCATCATGACTAGCGCGTCCTACAATGAGCAGTTCTTC. It encodes CAIMTSASYNEQFF.

This chain uses TRBV18 with TRBJ1-2, with 9 bases lining up with TRBD1. Germline V gene lookup returns CDR1 KGHSH and CDR2 LQKENI. This CDR3 has 17 residues. Trimming cost V 3 bases and J 3 bases; bases outside gene matches: 11. The DNA for the CDR3 is TGTGCCAGCTCACCCCTAGGCCCACAGGGGGCCGACTATGGCTACACCTTC. Protein: CASSPLGPQGADYGYTF.

V gene TRBV20-1 combines with J gene TRBJ1-3; a weak D match, TRBD1 (5 bases). This CDR3 has 17 amino acids. V lost 4 bases to trimming and J lost 4 bases, with 23 bases between them. CDR1 and CDR2 from the germline V gene are DFQATT and SNEGSKA (reference sequence). CDR3 in amino acids: CSATGDPAPAIGNTIYF. The CDR3 region has the DNA TGCAGTGCTACGGGGGACCCTGCACCCGCCATCGGAAACACCATATATTTT.

On this clonotype itself: Sequence at one end of the junction differs from germline and may be a read error. CDR3 protein: CAGRDPGQQETQYF. CDR3 DNA sequence: TGCGCCGGCAGGGACCCGGGACAGCAAGAGACCCAGTACTTC. This rearrangement joins TRBV10-1 to TRBJ2-5; TRBD1 aligns across 7 bases. The V gene's germline CDR1 is WNHNN and CDR2 SYGVQD (reference sequence). The CDR3 sequence is 14 residues long.

The J gene is TRBJ2-4, the V gene TRBV10-3; D tentatively reads TRBD1 or TRBD2 (6 bases each). The closer fit of TRBJ2-7 to the DNA end suggests the J call may be wrong. This CDR3 has 13 amino acids. Germline V gene lookup returns CDR1 ENHRY and CDR2 SYGVKD. The CDR3 protein is CAISDAEGGEQYF. As DNA, the CDR3 is TGTGCCATCAGTGACGCGGAGGGGGGCGAGCAGTACTTC.

This clonotype was seen many times. One end of the junction varies from germline; a read error may be responsible. The V gene is TRBV7-8, the J gene TRBJ2-7; D is possibly TRBD2 (5 bases). The CDR3 length is 17 residues. CDR1 is SGHVS and CDR2 is FQNEAQ in the germline V gene. CDR3: CASRSYAASGLSYELYF. The CDR3 region has the DNA TGTGCCAGCAGGTCATACGCGGCGAGCGGTTTATCGTACGAGCTGTACTTC.

This rearrangement joins TRBV24-1 to TRBJ2-1; D gene uncertain. The CDR3 totals 15 residues. Germline V gives CDR1 KGHDR, CDR2 SFDVKD. Trimming pared 6 bases from V and 2 bases from J, leaving 13 bases between. This CDR3 reads CATSNPNMPYNEQFF. The CDR3 nucleotides read TGTGCCACCAGTAATCCTAACATGCCCTACAATGAGCAGTTCTTC.

This clonotype was seen many times. The V call is TRBV7-2, the J call TRBJ2-4; D remains ambiguous. This CDR3 has 13 residues. V was cut by 5 bases and J by 7 bases, with 12 bases left in between. Germline-derived CDR1 and CDR2 are SGHTA and FQGNSA. CDR3 sequence (DNA): TGTGCCAGCAGCCCCGCTATGGGTAACATTCAGTACTTC. Its translation: CASSPAMGNIQYF.

This rearrangement joins TRBV5-1 to TRBJ1-2; tentative D call: TRBD1 (6 bases). Germline CDR1 SGHRS, CDR2 YFSETQ. V was shortened by 5 bases and J by 10 bases, with 24 bases between the two germline ends. The CDR3 consists of 15 residues. CDR3 bases: TGCGCCAGCAGTCCAACCCCACAGGGAAAACCCCACTACACCTTC. It codes for CASSPTPQGKPHYTF. Using reference TRBV5-1 and TRBJ1-2 for the parts outside the CDR3, the full variable domain is KAGVTQTPRYLIKTRGQQVTLSCSPISGHRSVSWYQQTPGQGLQFLFEYFSETQRNKGNFPGRFSGRQFSNSRSEMNVSTLELGDSALYLCASSPTPQGKPHYTFGSGTRLTVV.

The gene calls are TRBV18 and TRBJ2-7; 8 nucleotides agree with TRBD1. Germline lookup yields CDR1 KGHSH and CDR2 LQKENI. V shed 2 bases, J shed 6 bases, and the junction held 6 bases outside the gene matches. The length of the CDR3 is 14 residues. CDR3 sequence (DNA): TGTGCCAGCTCACCAATGCAGGGGGCAGGCGAGCAGTACTTC. Translated, it gives CASSPMQGAGEQYF. The whole variable domain, filled in from reference TRBV18 and TRBJ2-7, reads NAGVMQNPRHLVRRRGQEARLRCSPMKGHSHVYWYRQLPEEGLKFMVYLQKENIIDESGMPKERFSAEFPKEGPSILRIQQVVRGDSAAYFCASSPMQGAGEQYFGPGTRLTVT.

This clonotype was observed a handful of times. The chain links TRBV6-6 to TRBJ2-4; D is tentatively TRBD1 or TRBD2 (5 bases each). The CDR3 is 14 residues long. V was cut by 2 bases and J by 6 bases, with 11 bases left in between. Germline values: CDR1 MNHNY, CDR2 SVGAGI (reference sequence). CDR3 bases: TGTGCCAGCAGTTACGAGGGGATAGGAAACATTCAGTACTTC. Residues: CASSYEGIGNIQYF.

The chain is built from TRBV7-3 and TRBJ2-1, with 9 bases identical to TRBD1. Germline CDR1 reads SGHTA; CDR2 reads FQGTGA. This CDR3 is 16 amino acids long. Trimming removed 5 bases from V and 4 bases from J; junction bases left unmatched: 9. DNA for the CDR3: TGTGCCAGCAGCAAACTCCCCGGGACAGGGTACAATGAGCAGTTCTTC. Amino acids: CASSKLPGTGYNEQFF. Full variable domain (rest looked up from reference TRBV7-3 and TRBJ2-1): GAGVSQTPSNKVTEKGKYVELRCDPISGHTALYWYRQSLGQGPEFLIYFQGTGAADDSGLPNDRFFAVRPEGSVSTLKIQRTERGDSAVYLCASSKLPGTGYNEQFFGPGTRLTVL.

As regards this clonotype: Being one base from a much bigger clone, this may be a read error. The chain carries TRBV28 and TRBJ2-5; D is unresolved. The J call is uncertain, as TRBJ2-7 better fits the DNA end. In germline, CDR1 is MDHEN, CDR2 SYDVKM. The CDR3 is made up of 12 amino acids. The CDR3 loop reads CASSPWISEQYF. In DNA form, the CDR3 reads TGTGCCAGCAGCCCGTGGATATCCGAGCAGTACTTC.